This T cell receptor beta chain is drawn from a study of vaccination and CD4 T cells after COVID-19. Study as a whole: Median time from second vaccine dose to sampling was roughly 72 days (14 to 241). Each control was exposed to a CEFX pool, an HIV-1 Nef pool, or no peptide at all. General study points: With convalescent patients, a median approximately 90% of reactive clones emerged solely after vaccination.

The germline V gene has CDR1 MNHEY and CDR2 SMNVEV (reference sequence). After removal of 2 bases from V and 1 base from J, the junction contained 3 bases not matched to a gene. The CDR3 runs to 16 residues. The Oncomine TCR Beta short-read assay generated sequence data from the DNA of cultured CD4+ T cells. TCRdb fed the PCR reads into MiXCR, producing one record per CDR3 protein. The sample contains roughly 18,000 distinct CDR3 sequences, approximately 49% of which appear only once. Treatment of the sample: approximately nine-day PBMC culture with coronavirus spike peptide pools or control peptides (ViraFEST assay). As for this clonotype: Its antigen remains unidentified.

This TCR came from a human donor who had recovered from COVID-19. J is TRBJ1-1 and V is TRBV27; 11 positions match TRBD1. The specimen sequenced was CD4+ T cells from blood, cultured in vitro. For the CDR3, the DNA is TGTGCCAGCAGTTTAGGACAGGGGGCGGCGAACACTGAAGCTTTCTTT. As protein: CASSLGQGAANTEAFF.